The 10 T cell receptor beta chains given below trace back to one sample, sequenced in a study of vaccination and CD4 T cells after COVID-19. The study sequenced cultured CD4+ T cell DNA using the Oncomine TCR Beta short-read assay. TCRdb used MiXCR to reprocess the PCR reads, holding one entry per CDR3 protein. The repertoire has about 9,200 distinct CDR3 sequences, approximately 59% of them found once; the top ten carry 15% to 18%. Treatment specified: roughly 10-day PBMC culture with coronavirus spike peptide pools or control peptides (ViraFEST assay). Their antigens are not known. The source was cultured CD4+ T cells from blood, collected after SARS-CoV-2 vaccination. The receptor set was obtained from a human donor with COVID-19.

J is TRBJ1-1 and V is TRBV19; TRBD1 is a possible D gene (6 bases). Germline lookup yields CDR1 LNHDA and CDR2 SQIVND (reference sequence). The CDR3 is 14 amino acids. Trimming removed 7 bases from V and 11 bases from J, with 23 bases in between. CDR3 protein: CASIPTGGRLEAFF. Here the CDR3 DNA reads TGTGCCAGTATCCCGACAGGCGGGCGCCTCGAGGCTTTCTTT.

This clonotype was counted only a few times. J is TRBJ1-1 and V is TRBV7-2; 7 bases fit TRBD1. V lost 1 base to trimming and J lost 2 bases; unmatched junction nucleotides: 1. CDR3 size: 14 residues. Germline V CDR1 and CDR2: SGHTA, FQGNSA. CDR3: CASSLDRGNTEAFF. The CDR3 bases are TGTGCCAGCAGCTTAGACAGGGGAAACACTGAAGCTTTCTTT.

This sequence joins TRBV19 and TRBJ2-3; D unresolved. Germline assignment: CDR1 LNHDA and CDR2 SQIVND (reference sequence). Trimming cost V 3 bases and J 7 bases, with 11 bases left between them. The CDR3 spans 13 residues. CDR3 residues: CASSMGNEYTQYF. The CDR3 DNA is TGTGCCAGTAGTATGGGAAATGAATATACGCAGTATTTT. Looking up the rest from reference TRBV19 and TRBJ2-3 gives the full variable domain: DGGITQSPKYLFRKEGQNVTLSCEQNLNHDAMYWYRQDPGQGLRLIYYSQIVNDFQKGDIAEGYSVSREKKESFPLTVTSAQKNPTAFYLCASSMGNEYTQYFGPGTRLTVL.

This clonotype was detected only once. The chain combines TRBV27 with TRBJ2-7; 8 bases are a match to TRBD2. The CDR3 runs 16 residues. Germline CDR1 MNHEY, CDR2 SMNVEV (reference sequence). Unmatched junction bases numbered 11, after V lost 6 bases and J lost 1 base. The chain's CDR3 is CASSGGAGTLSYEQYF. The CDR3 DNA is TGTGCCAGCAGCGGGGGGGCCGGGACCCTATCCTACGAGCAGTACTTC.

The CDR3 DNA is TGCAGTGCTAGAGGGCTGACTAGCTTACATGAGCAGTTCTTC. Its protein product is CSARGLTSLHEQFF. This chain connects TRBV20-1 to TRBJ2-1, with 7 bases lining up with TRBD2. The CDR3 contains 14 residues. From germline, CDR1 is DFQATT and CDR2 SNEGSKA (reference sequence). V was clipped by 1 base and J by 8 bases; unmatched bases: 8.

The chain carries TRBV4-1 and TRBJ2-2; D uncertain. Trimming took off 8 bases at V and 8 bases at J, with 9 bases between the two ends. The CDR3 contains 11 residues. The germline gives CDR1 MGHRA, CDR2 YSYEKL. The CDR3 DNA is TGCGCCAGCCAATCGTGGGGGGAGCTGTTTTTT. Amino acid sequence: CASQSWGELFF.

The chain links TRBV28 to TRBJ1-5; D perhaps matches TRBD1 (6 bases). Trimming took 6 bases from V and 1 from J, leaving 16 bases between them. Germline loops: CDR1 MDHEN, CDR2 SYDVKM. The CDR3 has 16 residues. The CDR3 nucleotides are TGTGCCAGCAGAAATATTGGACAGCTCAGCAATCAGCCCCAGCATTTT. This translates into CASRNIGQLSNQPQHF.

As DNA, the CDR3 is TGTGCCAGTAGACCTCTCGACAACTCTGGAAACACCATATATTTT. This encodes CASRPLDNSGNTIYF. V gene TRBV19 combines with J gene TRBJ1-3, with no clear D. Germline V gene lookup returns CDR1 LNHDA and CDR2 SQIVND (reference sequence). The CDR3 loop spans 15 amino acids. Deletions cut 6 bases from V and 0 bases from J, with 12 bases between.

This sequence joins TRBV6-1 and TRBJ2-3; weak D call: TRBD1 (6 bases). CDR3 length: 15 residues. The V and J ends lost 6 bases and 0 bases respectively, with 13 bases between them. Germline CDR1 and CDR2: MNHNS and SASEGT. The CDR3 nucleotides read TGTGCCAGCAGACAACAGGGTCCTAGCACAGATACGCAGTATTTT. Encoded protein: CASRQQGPSTDTQYF.

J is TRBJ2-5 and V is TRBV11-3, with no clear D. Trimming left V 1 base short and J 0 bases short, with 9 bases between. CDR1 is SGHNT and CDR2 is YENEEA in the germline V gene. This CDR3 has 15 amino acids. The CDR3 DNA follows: TGTGCCAGCAGCTTAGGTGGGCAGAACCAAGAGACCCAGTACTTC. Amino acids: CASSLGGQNQETQYF.